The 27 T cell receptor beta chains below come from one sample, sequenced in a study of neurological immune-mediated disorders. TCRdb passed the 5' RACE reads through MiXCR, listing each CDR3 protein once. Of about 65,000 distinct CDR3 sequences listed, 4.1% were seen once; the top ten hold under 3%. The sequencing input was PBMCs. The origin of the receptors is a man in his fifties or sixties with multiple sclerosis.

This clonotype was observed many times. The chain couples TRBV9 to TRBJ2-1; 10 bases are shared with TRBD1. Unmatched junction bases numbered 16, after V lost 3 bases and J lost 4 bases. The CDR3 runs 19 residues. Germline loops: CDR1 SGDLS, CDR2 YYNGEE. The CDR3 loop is CASSAGIGTGDRSYNEQFF. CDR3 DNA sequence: TGTGCCAGCAGCGCCGGTATTGGGACAGGGGATAGAAGTTACAATGAGCAGTTCTTC.

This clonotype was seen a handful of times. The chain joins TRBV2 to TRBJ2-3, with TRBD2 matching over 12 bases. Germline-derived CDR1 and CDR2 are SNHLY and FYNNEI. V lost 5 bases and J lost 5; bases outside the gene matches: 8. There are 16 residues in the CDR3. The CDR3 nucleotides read TGTGCCAGCAGTACTGGACTAGCGGGGTGGATAGATACGCAGTATTTT. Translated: CASSTGLAGWIDTQYF. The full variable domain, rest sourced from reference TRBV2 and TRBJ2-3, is EPEVTQTPSHQVTQMGQEVILRCVPISNHLYFYWYRQILGQKVEFLVSFYNNEISEKSEIFDDQFSVERPDGSNFTLKIRSTKLEDSAMYFCASSTGLAGWIDTQYFGPGTRLTVL.

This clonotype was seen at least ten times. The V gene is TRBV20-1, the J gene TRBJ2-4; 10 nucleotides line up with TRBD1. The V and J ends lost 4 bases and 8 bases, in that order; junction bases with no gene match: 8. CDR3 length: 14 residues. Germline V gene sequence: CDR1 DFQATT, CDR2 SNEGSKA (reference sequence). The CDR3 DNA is TGCAGTGCTACGGACAGGGGGATCTCGGACATTCAGTACTTC. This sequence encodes CSATDRGISDIQYF.

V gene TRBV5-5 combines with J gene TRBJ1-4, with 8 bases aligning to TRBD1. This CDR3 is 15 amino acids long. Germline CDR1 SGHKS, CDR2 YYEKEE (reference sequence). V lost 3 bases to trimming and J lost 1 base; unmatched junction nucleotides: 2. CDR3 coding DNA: TGTGCCAGCAGCTCCGACAGGGGAACTAATGAAAAACTGTTTTTT. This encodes CASSSDRGTNEKLFF.

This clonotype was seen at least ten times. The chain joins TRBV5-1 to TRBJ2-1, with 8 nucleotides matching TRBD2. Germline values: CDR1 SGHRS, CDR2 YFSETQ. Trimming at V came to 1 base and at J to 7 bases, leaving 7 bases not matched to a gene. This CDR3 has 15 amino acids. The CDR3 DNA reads TGCGCCAGCAGCTTGAATCCGGGGGGGCCGAATGAGCAGTTCTTC. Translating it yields CASSLNPGGPNEQFF.

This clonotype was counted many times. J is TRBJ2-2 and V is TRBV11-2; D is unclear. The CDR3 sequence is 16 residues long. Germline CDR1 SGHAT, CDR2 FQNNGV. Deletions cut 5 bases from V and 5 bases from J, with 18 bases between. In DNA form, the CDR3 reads TGTGCCAGCAGCCCCCTACCGCACATTGGGACCGGGGAGCTGTTTTTT. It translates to CASSPLPHIGTGELFF.

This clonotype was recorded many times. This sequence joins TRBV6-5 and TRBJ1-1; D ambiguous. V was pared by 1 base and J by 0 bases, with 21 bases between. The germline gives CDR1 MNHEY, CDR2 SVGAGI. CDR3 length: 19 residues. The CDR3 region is CASSYFVRGSSRVNTEAFF. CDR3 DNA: TGTGCCAGCAGTTACTTCGTTCGTGGATCAAGTAGGGTGAACACTGAAGCTTTCTTT.

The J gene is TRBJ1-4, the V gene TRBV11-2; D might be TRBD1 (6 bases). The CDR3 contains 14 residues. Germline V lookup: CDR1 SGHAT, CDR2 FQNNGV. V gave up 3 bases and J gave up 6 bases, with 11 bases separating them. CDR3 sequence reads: CASSLWGLDEKLFF. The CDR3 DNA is TGTGCCAGCAGCTTGTGGGGGCTCGATGAAAAACTGTTTTTT.

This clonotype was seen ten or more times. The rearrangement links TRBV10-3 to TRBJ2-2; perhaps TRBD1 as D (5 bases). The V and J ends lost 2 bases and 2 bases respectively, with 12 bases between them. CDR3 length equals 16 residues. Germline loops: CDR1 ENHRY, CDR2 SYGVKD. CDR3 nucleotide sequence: TGTGCCATCAGTGAGCTGCAGGGATACAACACCGGGGAGCTGTTTTTT. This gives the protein CAISELQGYNTGELFF.

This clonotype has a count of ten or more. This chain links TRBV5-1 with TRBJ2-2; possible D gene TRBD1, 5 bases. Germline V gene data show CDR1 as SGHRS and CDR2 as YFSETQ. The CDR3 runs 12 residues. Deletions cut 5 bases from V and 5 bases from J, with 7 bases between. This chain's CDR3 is CASRPGTGELFF. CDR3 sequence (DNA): TGCGCCAGCAGACCAGGGACCGGGGAGCTGTTTTTT.

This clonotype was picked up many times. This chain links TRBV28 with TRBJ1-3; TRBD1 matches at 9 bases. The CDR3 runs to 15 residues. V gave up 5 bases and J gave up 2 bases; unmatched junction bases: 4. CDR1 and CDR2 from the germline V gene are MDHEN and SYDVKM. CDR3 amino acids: CASSPRTGAGNTIYF. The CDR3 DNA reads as TGTGCCAGCAGTCCCCGGACAGGGGCTGGAAACACCATATATTTT.

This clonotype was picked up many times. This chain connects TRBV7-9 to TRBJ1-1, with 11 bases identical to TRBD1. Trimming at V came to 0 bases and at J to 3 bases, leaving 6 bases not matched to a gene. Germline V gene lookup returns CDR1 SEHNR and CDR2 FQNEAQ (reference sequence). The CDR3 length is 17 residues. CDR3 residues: CASSLAFGQGAYTEAFF. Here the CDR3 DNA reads TGTGCCAGCAGCTTAGCATTCGGACAGGGGGCTTACACTGAAGCTTTCTTT.

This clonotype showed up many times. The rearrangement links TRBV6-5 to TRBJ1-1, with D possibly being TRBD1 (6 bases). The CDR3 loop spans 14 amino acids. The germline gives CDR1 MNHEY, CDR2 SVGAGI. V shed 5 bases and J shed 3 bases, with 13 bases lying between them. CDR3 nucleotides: TGTGCCAGCAGTAACCGTCCAGGGGACACTGAAGCTTTCTTT. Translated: CASSNRPGDTEAFF.

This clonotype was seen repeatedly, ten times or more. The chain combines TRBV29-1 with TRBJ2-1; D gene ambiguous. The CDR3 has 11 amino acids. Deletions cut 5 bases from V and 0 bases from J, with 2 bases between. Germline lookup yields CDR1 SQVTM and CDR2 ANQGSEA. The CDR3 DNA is TGCAGCGTTCCCTCCTACAATGAGCAGTTCTTC. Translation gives CSVPSYNEQFF.

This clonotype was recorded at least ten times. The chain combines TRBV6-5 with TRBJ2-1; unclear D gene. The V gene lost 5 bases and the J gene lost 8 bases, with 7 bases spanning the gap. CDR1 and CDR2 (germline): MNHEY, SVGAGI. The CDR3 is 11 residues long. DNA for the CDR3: TGTGCCAGCAGTAAAAGCTATGAGCAGTTCTTC. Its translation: CASSKSYEQFF.

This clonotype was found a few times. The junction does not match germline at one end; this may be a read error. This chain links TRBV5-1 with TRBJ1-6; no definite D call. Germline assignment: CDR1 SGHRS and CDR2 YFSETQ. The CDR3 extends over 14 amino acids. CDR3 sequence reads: CASSLVPGRSPLNF. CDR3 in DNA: TGCGCCAGCAGCTTGGTCCCGGGAAGATCACCCCTCAACTTT.

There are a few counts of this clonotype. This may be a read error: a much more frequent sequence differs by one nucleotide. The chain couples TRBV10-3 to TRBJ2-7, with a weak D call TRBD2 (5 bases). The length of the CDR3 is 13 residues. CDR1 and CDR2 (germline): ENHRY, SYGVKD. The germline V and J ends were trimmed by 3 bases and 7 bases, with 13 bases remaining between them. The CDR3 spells CAISDPEVEEQYF. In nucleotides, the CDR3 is TGTGCCATCAGTGACCCGGAGGTGGAAGAGCAGTACTTC.

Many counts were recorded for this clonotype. The CDR3 loop reads CASSFTGGGQSSDGYTF. Here the CDR3 DNA reads TGTGCCAGCAGCTTCACAGGCGGGGGACAGAGTTCGGATGGCTACACCTTC. The chain recombines TRBV7-3 with TRBJ1-2; 7 positions match TRBD1. The CDR3 contains 17 residues. CDR1 is SGHTA and CDR2 is FQGTGA in the germline V gene. Trimming took 3 bases from V and 6 from J; bases not matched to a gene: 16.

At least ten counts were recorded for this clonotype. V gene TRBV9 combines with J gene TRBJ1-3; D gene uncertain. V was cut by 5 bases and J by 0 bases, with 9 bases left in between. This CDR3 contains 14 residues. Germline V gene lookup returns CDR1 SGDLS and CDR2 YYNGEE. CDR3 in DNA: TGTGCCAGCAGAACGGGCCACTCTGGAAACACCATATATTTT. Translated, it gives CASRTGHSGNTIYF. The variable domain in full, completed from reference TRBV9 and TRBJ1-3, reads DSGVTQTPKHLITATGQRVTLRCSPRSGDLSVYWYQQSLDQGLQFLIQYYNGEERAKGNILERFSAQQFPDLHSELNLSSLELGDSALYFCASRTGHSGNTIYFGEGSWLTVV.

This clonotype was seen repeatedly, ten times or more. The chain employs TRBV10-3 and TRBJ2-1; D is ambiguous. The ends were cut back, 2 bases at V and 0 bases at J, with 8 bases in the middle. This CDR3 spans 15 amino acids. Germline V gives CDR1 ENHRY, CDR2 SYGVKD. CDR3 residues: CAISELQSSYNEQFF. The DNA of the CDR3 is TGTGCCATCAGTGAGCTGCAGAGCTCCTACAATGAGCAGTTCTTC.

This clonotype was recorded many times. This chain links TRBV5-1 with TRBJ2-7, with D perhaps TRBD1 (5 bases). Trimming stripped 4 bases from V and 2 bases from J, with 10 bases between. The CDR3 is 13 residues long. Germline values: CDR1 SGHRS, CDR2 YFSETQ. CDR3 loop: CASSRTDTYEQYF. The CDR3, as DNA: TGCGCCAGCAGCCGGACGGACACCTACGAGCAGTACTTC. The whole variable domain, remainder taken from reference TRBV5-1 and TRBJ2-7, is KAGVTQTPRYLIKTRGQQVTLSCSPISGHRSVSWYQQTPGQGLQFLFEYFSETQRNKGNFPGRFSGRQFSNSRSEMNVSTLELGDSALYLCASSRTDTYEQYFGPGTRLTVT.

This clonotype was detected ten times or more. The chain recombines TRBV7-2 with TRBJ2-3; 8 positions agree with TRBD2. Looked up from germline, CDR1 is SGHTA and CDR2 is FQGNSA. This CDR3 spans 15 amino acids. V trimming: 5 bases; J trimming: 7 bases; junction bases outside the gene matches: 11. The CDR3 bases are TGTGCCAGCAGCCCGGCGGGGGGAAGGGGTAATACGCAGTATTTT. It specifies CASSPAGGRGNTQYF.

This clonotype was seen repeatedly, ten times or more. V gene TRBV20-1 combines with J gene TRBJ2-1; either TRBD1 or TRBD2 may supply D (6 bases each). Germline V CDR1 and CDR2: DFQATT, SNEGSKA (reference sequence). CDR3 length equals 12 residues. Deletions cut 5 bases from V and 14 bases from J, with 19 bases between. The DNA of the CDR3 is TGCAGTGCTGGAGGGGACGGGGGCCGGGAGTTCTTC. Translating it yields CSAGGDGGREFF.

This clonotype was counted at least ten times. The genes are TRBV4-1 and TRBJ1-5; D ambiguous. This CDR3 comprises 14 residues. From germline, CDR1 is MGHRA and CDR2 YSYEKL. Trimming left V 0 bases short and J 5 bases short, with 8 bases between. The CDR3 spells CASSQDPVDQPQHF. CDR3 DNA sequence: TGCGCCAGCAGCCAAGATCCTGTTGATCAGCCCCAGCATTTT.

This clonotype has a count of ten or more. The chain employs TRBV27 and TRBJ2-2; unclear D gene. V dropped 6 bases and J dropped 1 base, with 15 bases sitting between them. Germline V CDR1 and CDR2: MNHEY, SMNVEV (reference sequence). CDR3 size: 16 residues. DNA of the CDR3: TGTGCCAGCAGAGAGAAGAGTTTACAGAACACCGGGGAGCTGTTTTTT. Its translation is CASREKSLQNTGELFF.

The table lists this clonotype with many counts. CDR3 nucleotide sequence: TGTGCCACCGGCCAATACAGGGGCACTGAAGCTTTCTTT. This codes for CATGQYRGTEAFF. The rearrangement joins TRBV15 to TRBJ1-1; 7 bases line up with TRBD1. V shed 8 bases, J shed 4 bases, and the junction held 7 bases outside the gene matches. This CDR3 has 13 amino acids. Germline values: CDR1 LNHNV, CDR2 YYDKDF (reference sequence).

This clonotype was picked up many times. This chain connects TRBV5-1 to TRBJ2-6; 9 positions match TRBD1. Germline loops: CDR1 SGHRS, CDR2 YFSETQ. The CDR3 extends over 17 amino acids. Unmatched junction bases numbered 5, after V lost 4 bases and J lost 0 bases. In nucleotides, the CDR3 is TGCGCCAGCAGCGCGTCGACAGGGGGCTCTGGGGCCAACGTCCTGACTTTC. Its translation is CASSASTGGSGANVLTF.